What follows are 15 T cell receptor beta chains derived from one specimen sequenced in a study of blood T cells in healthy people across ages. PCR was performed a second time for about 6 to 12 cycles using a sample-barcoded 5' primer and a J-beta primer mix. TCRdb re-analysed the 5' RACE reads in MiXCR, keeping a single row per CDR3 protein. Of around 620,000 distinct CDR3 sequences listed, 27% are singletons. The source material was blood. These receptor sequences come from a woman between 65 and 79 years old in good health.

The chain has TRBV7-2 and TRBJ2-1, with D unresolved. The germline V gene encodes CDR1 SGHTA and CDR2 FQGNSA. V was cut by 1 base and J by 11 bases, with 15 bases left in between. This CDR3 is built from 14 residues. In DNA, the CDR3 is TGTGCCAGCAGCTTAGGGCAGGTACTGTACAAGCAGTTCTTC. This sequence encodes CASSLGQVLYKQFF.

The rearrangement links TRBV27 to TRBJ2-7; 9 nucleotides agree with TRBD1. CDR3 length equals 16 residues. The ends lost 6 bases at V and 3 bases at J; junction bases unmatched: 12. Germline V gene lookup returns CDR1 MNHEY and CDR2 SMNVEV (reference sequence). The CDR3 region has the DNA TGTGCCAGCAGCCCCCACGAGGGACAGGGTGGCTACGAGCAGTACTTC. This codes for CASSPHEGQGGYEQYF.

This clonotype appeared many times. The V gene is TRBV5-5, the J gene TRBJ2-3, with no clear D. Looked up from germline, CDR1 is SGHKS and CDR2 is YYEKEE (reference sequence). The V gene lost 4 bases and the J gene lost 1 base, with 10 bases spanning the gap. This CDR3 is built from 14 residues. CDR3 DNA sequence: TGTGCCAGCAGCCAAAATCACGGCACAGATACGCAGTATTTT. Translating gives CASSQNHGTDTQYF.

This CDR3 is CASKGLAGRSYNEQFF. In DNA, the CDR3 is TGTGCCAGTAAAGGACTAGCGGGGCGCTCCTACAATGAGCAGTTCTTC. This sequence joins TRBV19 and TRBJ2-1, with TRBD2 matching 12 bases. Losses at the gene ends were 7 bases for V and 0 bases for J; bases not matched to a gene: 4. This CDR3 region has 16 residues. Germline CDR1 reads LNHDA; CDR2 reads SQIVND (reference sequence).

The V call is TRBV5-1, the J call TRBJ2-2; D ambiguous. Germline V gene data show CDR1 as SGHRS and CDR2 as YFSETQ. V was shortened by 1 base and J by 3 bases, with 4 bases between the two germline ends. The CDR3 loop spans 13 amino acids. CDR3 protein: CASSLTDTGELFF. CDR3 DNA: TGCGCCAGCAGCTTGACGGACACCGGGGAGCTGTTTTTT. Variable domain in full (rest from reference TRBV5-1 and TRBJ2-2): KAGVTQTPRYLIKTRGQQVTLSCSPISGHRSVSWYQQTPGQGLQFLFEYFSETQRNKGNFPGRFSGRQFSNSRSEMNVSTLELGDSALYLCASSLTDTGELFFGEGSRLTVL.

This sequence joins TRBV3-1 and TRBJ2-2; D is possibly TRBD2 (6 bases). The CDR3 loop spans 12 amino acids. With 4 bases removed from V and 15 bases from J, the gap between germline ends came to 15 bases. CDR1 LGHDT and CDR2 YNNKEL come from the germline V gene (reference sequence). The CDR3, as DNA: TGTGCCAGCAGCCTCCGGGACTTGGGGGTGTTTTTT. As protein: CASSLRDLGVFF.

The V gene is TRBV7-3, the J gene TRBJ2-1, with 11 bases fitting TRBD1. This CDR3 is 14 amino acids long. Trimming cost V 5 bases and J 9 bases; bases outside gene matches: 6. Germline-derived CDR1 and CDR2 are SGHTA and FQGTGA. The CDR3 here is CASSSGQGAGEQFF. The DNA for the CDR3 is TGTGCCAGCAGCAGTGGACAGGGGGCGGGTGAGCAGTTCTTC.

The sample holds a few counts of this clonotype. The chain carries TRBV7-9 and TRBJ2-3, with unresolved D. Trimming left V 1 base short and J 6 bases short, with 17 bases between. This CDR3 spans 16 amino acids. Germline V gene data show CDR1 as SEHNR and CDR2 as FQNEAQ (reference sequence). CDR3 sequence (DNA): TGTGCCAGCAGCTTAGATGAGACGGATAGCTGGGATACGCAGTATTTT. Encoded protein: CASSLDETDSWDTQYF.

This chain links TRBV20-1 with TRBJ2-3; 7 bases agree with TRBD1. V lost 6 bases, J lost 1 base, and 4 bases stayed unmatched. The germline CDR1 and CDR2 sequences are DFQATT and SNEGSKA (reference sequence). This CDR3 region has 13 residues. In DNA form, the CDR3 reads TGCAGTGCCCCTGGGACAGGCACAGATACGCAGTATTTT. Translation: CSAPGTGTDTQYF.

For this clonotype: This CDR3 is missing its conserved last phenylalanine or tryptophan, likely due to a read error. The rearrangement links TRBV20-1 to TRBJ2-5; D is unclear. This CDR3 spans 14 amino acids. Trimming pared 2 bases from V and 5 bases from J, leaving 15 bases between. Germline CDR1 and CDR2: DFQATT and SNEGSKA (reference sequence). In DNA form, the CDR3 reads TGCAGTGCTAGAAACCCTCAGGTTCGTGAGACCCAGTACCTC. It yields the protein CSARNPQVRETQYL.

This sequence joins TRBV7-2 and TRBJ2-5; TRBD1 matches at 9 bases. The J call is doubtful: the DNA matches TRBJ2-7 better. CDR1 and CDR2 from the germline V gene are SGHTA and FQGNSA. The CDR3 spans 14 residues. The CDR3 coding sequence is TGTGCCAGCAGCGAACAGGGGGCGGCCTACGAGCAGTACTTC. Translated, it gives CASSEQGAAYEQYF.

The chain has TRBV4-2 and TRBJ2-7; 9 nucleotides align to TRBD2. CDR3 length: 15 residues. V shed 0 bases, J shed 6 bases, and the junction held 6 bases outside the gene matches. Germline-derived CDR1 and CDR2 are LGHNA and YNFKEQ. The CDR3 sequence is CASSQDTGLAGEQYF. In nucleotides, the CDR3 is TGTGCCAGCAGCCAAGATACGGGACTAGCCGGCGAGCAGTACTTC.

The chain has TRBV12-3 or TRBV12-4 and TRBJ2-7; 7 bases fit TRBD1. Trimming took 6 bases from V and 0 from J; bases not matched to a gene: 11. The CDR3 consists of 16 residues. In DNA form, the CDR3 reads TGTGCCAGCAGACCCGACAGGGCCCCGACCTCCTACGAGCAGTACTTC. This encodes CASRPDRAPTSYEQYF.

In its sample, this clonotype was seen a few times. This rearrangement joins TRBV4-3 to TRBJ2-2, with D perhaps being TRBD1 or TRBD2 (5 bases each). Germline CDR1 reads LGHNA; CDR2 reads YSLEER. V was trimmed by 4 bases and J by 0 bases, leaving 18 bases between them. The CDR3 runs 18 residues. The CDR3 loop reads CASSLYLTGPPNTGELFF. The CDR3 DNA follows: TGCGCCAGCAGCCTCTACTTGACGGGGCCACCGAACACCGGGGAGCTGTTTTTT.

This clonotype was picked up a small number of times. CDR3 in amino acids: CAISQGLAGANEQFF. Here the CDR3 DNA reads TGTGCCATCAGTCAGGGACTAGCGGGGGCGAATGAGCAGTTCTTC. This rearrangement joins TRBV10-3 to TRBJ2-1; 14 nucleotides match TRBD2. J was trimmed by 7 bases and V by 5 bases; bases with no gene match: 4. This CDR3 spans 15 amino acids. Germline V gives CDR1 ENHRY, CDR2 SYGVKD.